This T cell receptor (beta chain) appears in the sequencing data of a study of a mutant IDH1 vaccine in newly diagnosed glioma. The time point denotes: week 23, last vaccination. Every vaccine dose comprised 300 ug of mutant IDH1 20-mer peptide plus topical imiquimod. The CDR3 sequence is 13 residues long. V was pared by 4 bases and J by 6 bases, with 6 bases of the junction left unmatched. Per germline, CDR1 GTSNPN and CDR2 SVGIG (reference sequence). The protocol was immunoSEQ multiplex PCR, while the TCRdb copy is restricted to in-frame clones and leaves out a portion. The sample consists of roughly 70,000 clones, 75% to 90% of them appearing once. In the case of this clone: What it recognizes is unknown.

The specimen was PBMCs, collected from a glioma patient whose treatment included an IDH1 peptide vaccine. The chain couples TRBV30 to TRBJ1-2; 9 bases align to TRBD1. This sequence was found in a man aged 18 to 30 with glioma. DNA of the CDR3: TGTGCCTGGACAAGGACAGGGGTCGATGGCTACACCTTC. Encoded protein: CAWTRTGVDGYTF.